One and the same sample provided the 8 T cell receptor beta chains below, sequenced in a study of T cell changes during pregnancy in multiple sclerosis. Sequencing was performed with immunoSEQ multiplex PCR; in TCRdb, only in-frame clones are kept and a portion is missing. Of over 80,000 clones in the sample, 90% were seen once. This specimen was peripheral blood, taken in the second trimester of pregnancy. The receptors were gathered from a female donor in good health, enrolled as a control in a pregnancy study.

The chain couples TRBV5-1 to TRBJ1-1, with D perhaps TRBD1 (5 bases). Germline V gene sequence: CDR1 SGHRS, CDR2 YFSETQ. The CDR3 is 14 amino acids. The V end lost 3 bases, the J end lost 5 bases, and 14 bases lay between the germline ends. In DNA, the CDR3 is TGCGCCAGCAGCTCCCCCAGGGATAGGACTGAAGCTTTCTTT. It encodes CASSSPRDRTEAFF.

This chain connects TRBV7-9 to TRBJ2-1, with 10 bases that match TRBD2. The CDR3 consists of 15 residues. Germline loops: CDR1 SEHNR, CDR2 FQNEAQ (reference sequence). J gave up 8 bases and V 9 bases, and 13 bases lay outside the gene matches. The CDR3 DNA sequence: TGTGCCAGTCTTCACCCTAGCGGGAGCCTCCATGAGCAGTTCTTC. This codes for CASLHPSGSLHEQFF.

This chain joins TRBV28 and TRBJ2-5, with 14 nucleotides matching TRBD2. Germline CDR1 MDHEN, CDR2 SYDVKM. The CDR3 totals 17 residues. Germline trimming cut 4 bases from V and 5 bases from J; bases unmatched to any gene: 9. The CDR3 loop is CASSSTSTSGRGETQYF. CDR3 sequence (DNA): TGTGCCAGCAGTTCTACCTCGACTAGCGGGAGGGGGGAGACCCAGTACTTC.

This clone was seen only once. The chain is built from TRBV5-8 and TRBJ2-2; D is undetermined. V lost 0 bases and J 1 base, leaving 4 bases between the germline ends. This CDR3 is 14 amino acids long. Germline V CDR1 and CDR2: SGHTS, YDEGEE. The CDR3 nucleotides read TGTGCCAGCAGCTTGGCAGAGAACACCGGGGAGCTGTTTTTT. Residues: CASSLAENTGELFF.

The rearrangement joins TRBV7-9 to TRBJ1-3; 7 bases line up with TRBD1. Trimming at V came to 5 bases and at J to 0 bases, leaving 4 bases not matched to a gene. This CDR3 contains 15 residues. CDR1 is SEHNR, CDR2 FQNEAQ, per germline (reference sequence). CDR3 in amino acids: CASSPQGYSGNTIYF. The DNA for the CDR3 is TGTGCCAGCAGCCCACAGGGGTACTCTGGAAACACCATATATTTT. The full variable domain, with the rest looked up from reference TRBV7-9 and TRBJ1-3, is DTGVSQNPRHKITKRGQNVTFRCDPISEHNRLYWYRQTLGQGPEFLTYFQNEAQLEKSRLLSDRFSAERPKGSFSTLEIQRTEQGDSAMYLCASSPQGYSGNTIYFGEGSWLTVV.

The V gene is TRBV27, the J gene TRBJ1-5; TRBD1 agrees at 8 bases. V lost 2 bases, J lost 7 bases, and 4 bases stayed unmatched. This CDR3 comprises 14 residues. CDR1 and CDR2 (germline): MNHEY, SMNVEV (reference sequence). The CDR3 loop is CASSLDRGEQPQHF. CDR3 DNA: TGTGCCAGCAGTTTAGACAGGGGTGAACAGCCCCAGCATTTT.

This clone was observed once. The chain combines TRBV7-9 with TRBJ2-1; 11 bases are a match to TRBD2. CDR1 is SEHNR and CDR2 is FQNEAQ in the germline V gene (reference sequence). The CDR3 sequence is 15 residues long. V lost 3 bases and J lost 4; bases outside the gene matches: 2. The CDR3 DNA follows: TGTGCCAGCAGCTTGACTAGCGGGGTTTACAATGAGCAGTTCTTC. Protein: CASSLTSGVYNEQFF.

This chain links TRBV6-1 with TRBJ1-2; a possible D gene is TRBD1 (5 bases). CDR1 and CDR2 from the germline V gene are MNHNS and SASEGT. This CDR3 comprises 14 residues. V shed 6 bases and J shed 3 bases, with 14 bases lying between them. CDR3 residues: CASSGHGAYYGYTF. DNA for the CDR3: TGTGCCAGCAGCGGACATGGGGCCTACTATGGCTACACCTTC.